Each of the 6 T cell receptor beta chains below was sequenced from the same sample in a study of naive CD8 T cells in extremely preterm neonates. Using immunoSEQ multiplex PCR, the repertoire was profiled, and TCRdb retains in-frame clones only, with some absent. The sample holds 4,500 to 6,500 clones, roughly 97% seen once. The sample comprised naive CD8+ T cells from blood. Every receptor here comes from a human donor in good health.

This chain joins TRBV27 and TRBJ1-1, with D possibly matching TRBD1 (5 bases). In germline, CDR1 is MNHEY, CDR2 SMNVEV (reference sequence). The ends were cut back, 3 bases at V and 1 base at J, with 9 bases in the middle. The length of the CDR3 is 14 residues. The CDR3 protein is CASSLSRANTEAFF. The CDR3 DNA reads TGTGCCAGCAGTTTGTCCAGGGCGAACACTGAAGCTTTCTTT.

The chain links TRBV5-1 to TRBJ2-5; 8 nucleotides agree with TRBD1. Germline V gene sequence: CDR1 SGHRS, CDR2 YFSETQ. Losses at the gene ends were 0 bases for V and 2 bases for J; bases not matched to a gene: 0. The CDR3 consists of 14 residues. CDR3 bases: TGCGCCAGCAGCTTGGACAGGGGGCAAGAGACCCAGTACTTC. Its translation is CASSLDRGQETQYF.

This sequence joins TRBV18 and TRBJ2-5; D remains ambiguous. Trimming took off 1 base at V and 5 bases at J, with 8 bases between the two ends. Germline loops: CDR1 KGHSH, CDR2 LQKENI. The CDR3 contains 13 residues. This chain's CDR3 is CASSPHQSETQYF. Here the CDR3 DNA reads TGTGCCAGCTCACCACACCAGTCGGAGACCCAGTACTTC.

The chain carries TRBV11-2 and TRBJ2-5, with 12 nucleotides matching TRBD2. Germline assignment: CDR1 SGHAT and CDR2 FQNNGV. V shed 5 bases, J shed 1 base, and the junction held 8 bases outside the gene matches. This CDR3 is 17 amino acids long. The DNA of the CDR3 is TGTGCCAGCAGCAGGGGACTAGCGGGTAACCGCCAAGAGACCCAGTACTTC. Translating gives CASSRGLAGNRQETQYF. The variable domain in full, completed from reference TRBV11-2 and TRBJ2-5, reads EAGVAQSPRYKIIEKRQSVAFWCNPISGHATLYWYQQILGQGPKLLIQFQNNGVVDDSQLPKDRFSAERLKGVDSTLKIQPAKLEDSAVYLCASSRGLAGNRQETQYFGPGTRLLVL.

The rearrangement links TRBV28 to TRBJ1-4; TRBD1 might be the D (6 bases). The V gene lost 1 base and the J gene lost 8 bases, with 14 bases spanning the gap. CDR3 size: 15 residues. Germline lookup yields CDR1 MDHEN and CDR2 SYDVKM. The CDR3 spells CASSLSIFRGEKLFF. CDR3 sequence (DNA): TGTGCCAGCAGTTTATCCATTTTCAGGGGAGAAAAACTGTTTTTT.

V and J are TRBV19 and TRBJ2-3; 9 nucleotides line up with TRBD1. CDR1 is LNHDA and CDR2 is SQIVND in the germline V gene (reference sequence). J lost 5 bases, V lost 3 bases, and 9 bases had no gene match. This CDR3 contains 16 residues. In DNA form, the CDR3 reads TGTGCCAGTAGTATCCTTGGGACAGGGTGGAGAGATACGCAGTATTTT. Protein sequence: CASSILGTGWRDTQYF.